The sample holds a few counts of the clone carrying this T cell receptor (beta chain). Its antigen remains unknown. TCRdb independently ran MiXCR on the PCR reads; one entry per CDR3 protein. Of hundreds of thousands of distinct CDR3 sequences in the sample, 25% were seen once. This sample was included in a study of molecular identifiers for immune sequencing clone quantification. Findings and limits, study-wide: Jurkat TCR RNA spiked in from one cell (amid one million naive cells) was reportedly detectable. Whereas clones above 20 RNA copies held under 1% of naive-cell molecules, they held over 97% of effector molecules.

CDR3 length equals 15 residues. CDR1 is MNHEY and CDR2 is SVGAGI in the germline V gene. The V gene lost 7 bases and the J gene lost 0 bases, with 15 bases spanning the gap. Naive CD8 T cells were sorted, and the gate applied was CD8+CD4-CCR7+CD45RA+. The chain uses TRBV6-5 and TRBJ1-1; D possibly corresponds to TRBD1 (5 bases). The sequencing input was naive CD8+ T cells from blood, with Jurkat cell RNA spiked in. This sample's subset: FACS-sorted CD8+CD4-CCR7+CD45RA+ naive T cells. This sequence originates from a human donor in good health. Some libraries in this study had Jurkat cell RNA spiked in. CDR3 sequence (DNA): TGTGCCAGCACTAAACTGGGGGTCATGAACACTGAAGCTTTCTTT. Protein sequence: CASTKLGVMNTEAFF.